One sample yielded the 6 T cell receptor beta chains listed below, sequenced in a study of memory CD4+ T cells and cytomegalovirus serostatus. Single viable CD3+CD4+CD8-CD45RO+ cells were sorted as the memory CD4+ T cells. Produced via immunoSEQ multiplex PCR; TCRdb's table is partial and in-frame only. The table records fewer than 90,000 clones, approximately 78% of them present only once. Sequenced: memory CD4+ T cells from blood. The receptors come from an adult in good health and CMV-seropositive.

The chain carries TRBV5-1 and TRBJ2-5, with TRBD2 matching over 14 bases. J was trimmed by 4 bases and V by 3 bases; bases with no gene match: 17. This CDR3 spans 20 amino acids. Germline lookup yields CDR1 SGHRS and CDR2 YFSETQ. CDR3 nucleotide sequence: TGCGCCAGCAGCTCCCTTCCCCCCGGGACTAGCGGGAGCATTGGAGAGACCCAGTACTTC. Its protein is CASSSLPPGTSGSIGETQYF.

The chain links TRBV5-1 to TRBJ1-3, with D perhaps TRBD1 (6 bases). The CDR3 consists of 15 residues. The germline V gene has CDR1 SGHRS and CDR2 YFSETQ. Trimming took 3 bases from V and 4 from J, leaving 14 bases between them. CDR3 nucleotides: TGCGCCAGCAGCTCGACCGGGGGCCGAGGAAACACCATATATTTT. Translating gives CASSSTGGRGNTIYF.

This chain joins TRBV7-2 and TRBJ1-5; D unresolved. Trimming removed 3 bases from V and 5 bases from J, with 11 bases in between. The germline V gene has CDR1 SGHTA and CDR2 FQGNSA. This CDR3 has 14 amino acids. In DNA form, the CDR3 reads TGTGCCAGCAGCTTGGAAAAGGTTTATCAGCCCCAGCATTTT. It encodes CASSLEKVYQPQHF.

The chain couples TRBV19 to TRBJ1-2; D uncertain. This CDR3 contains 14 residues. From germline, CDR1 is LNHDA and CDR2 SQIVND (reference sequence). The V end was cut by 2 bases, the J end by 7 bases, with 14 bases between. In nucleotides, the CDR3 is TGTGCCAGTAGTATACTCTCCCCCTCCGGTGGCTACACCTTC. Its protein product is CASSILSPSGGYTF. Full variable domain (outside the CDR3, taken from reference TRBV19 and TRBJ1-2): DGGITQSPKYLFRKEGQNVTLSCEQNLNHDAMYWYRQDPGQGLRLIYYSQIVNDFQKGDIAEGYSVSREKKESFPLTVTSAQKNPTAFYLCASSILSPSGGYTFGSGTRLTVV.

A single count supports this clone. This chain links TRBV27 with TRBJ2-5, with 10 bases matching TRBD1. The CDR3 has 13 amino acids. Trimming took 6 bases from V and 5 from J; bases not matched to a gene: 3. Germline CDR1 is MNHEY and CDR2 is SMNVEV (reference sequence). The CDR3 sequence: CASRATGGETQYF. In nucleotides, the CDR3 is TGTGCCAGCAGAGCGACAGGGGGCGAGACCCAGTACTTC.

This clone was detected a few times. Different DNA sequences within this sample yield the same CDR3. The genes are TRBV19 and TRBJ1-5; tentative D call: TRBD1 (5 bases). CDR3 size: 11 residues. The germline gives CDR1 LNHDA, CDR2 SQIVND (reference sequence). V was pared by 7 bases and J by 5 bases, with 6 bases between. CDR3 residues: CASKGDQPQHF. DNA of the CDR3: TGTGCCAGTAAAGGGGATCAGCCCCAGCATTTT.